This TCR beta chain is from a study of blood T cells in healthy people across ages. Overall study results and limits: Per million T cells, the diversity of TCR beta decreased roughly linearly as age advanced.

On this clonotype itself: Antigen: not known.

Primed by a sample-barcoded 5' primer and a J-beta primer mix, a second PCR proceeded for about 7 to 11 cycles. TCRdb independently ran MiXCR on the 5' RACE reads; one entry per CDR3 protein. The sample consists of about 810,000 distinct CDR3 sequences, around 36% of them appearing once. CDR3 length: 15 amino acids. The germline V gene has CDR1 SGHRS and CDR2 YFSETQ. V was cut by 2 bases and J by 13 bases, with 19 bases left in between. This rearrangement joins TRBV5-1 to TRBJ1-6; D ambiguous. This TCR derives from a man aged 18 to 35 in good health. Sequencing input: blood. The DNA of the CDR3 is TGCGCCAGCAGCTTTCAGGCGGAGAGCCGGTGTCCCCTCCACTTT. Its protein is CASSFQAESRCPLHF.